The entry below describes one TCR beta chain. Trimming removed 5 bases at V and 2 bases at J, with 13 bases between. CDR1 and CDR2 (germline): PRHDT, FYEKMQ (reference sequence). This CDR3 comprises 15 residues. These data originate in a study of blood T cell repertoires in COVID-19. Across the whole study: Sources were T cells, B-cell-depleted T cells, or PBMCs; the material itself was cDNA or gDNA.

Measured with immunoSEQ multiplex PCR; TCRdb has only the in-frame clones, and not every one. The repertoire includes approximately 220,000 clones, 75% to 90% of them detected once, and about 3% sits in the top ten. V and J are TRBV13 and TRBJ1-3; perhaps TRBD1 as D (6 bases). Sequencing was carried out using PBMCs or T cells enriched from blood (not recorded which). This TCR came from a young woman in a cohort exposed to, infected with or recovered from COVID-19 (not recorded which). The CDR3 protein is CASSPGTWTGNTIYF. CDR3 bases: TGTGCCAGCAGCCCCGGGACATGGACTGGAAACACCATATATTTT.